This TCR beta chain is from a study of blood T cell repertoires in COVID-19. About the study: Samples came from the United States, Italy and Spain, spanning acute and convalescent COVID-19. From T cells, B-cell-depleted T cells, or PBMCs came the material, which was cDNA or gDNA.

Methods used by the authors: Reference gene primer amplification yielded estimated nucleated cell counts. Produced via immunoSEQ multiplex PCR; TCRdb's table is partial and in-frame only. V, J and clone size are taken as reported in that table, and D and trimming were inferred from the DNA itself. Of over 200,000 clones listed, approximately 84% were seen once; the top ten hold 1.9%. The CDR3 is 13 amino acids. J gave up 7 bases and V 5 bases, and 7 bases lay outside the gene matches. Germline loops: CDR1 SGHRS, CDR2 YFSETQ. The TCR was taken from a middle-aged man with active or convalescent COVID-19. The source material was peripheral blood. The chain joins TRBV5-1 to TRBJ1-2, with 8 bases aligning to TRBD1. CDR3 DNA: TGCGCCAGCAGATTCCAGGGGGCGCTTGGCTACACCTTC. Translating it yields CASRFQGALGYTF.